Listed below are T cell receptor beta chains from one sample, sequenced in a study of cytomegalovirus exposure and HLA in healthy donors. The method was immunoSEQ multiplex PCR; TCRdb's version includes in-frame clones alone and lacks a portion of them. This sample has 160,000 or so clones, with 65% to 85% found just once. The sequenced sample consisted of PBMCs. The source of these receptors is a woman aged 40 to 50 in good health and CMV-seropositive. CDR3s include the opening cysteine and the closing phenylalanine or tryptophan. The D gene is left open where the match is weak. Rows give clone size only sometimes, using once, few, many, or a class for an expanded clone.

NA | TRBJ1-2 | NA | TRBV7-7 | CASRGNGYTF | TGTGCCAGCCGAGGAAATGGCTACACCTTC
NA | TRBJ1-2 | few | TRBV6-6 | CASQRKGQDGYTF | TGTGCCAGCCAACGAAAAGGACAAGATGGCTACACCTTC
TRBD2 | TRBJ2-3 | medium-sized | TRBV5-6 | CASNLKTSGGARDTQYF | TGTGCCAGCAACCTCAAGACTAGCGGGGGGGCCAGAGATACGCAGTATTTT
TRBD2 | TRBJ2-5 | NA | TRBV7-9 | CASSSLAEIQETQYF | TGTGCCAGCAGCTCCCTAGCGGAAATACAAGAGACCCAGTACTTC
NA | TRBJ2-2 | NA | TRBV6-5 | CASSFTGNTGELFF | TGTGCCAGCAGTTTCACAGGGAACACCGGGGAGCTGTTTTTT
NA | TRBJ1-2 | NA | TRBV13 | CASSAGTHNYGYTF | TGTGCCAGCAGCGCCGGGACTCACAACTATGGCTACACCTTC
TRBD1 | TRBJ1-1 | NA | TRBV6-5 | CASSFSTGGSAEAFF | TGTGCCAGCAGTTTTTCTACAGGGGGTAGTGCTGAAGCTTTCTTT
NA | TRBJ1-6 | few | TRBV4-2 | CASSRGGVQTPSPLHF | TGTGCCAGCAGCCGGGGGGGTGTACAGACACCTTCACCCCTCCACTTT
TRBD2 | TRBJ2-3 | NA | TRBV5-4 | CASSFEAGRLNTQYF | TGTGCCAGCAGCTTCGAAGCGGGGCGGCTTAATACGCAGTATTTT
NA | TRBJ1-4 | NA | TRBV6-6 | CASSSPTGTNEKLFF | TGTGCCAGCAGTTCTCCGACCGGGACTAATGAAAAACTGTTTTTT
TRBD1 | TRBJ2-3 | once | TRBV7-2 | CASSRKTGPSTDTQYF | TGTGCCAGCAGCCGAAAGACAGGGCCTAGCACAGATACGCAGTATTTT
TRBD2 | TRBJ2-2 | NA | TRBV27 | CASSIIAGATTGELFF | TGTGCCAGCAGCATTATAGCGGGGGCTACCACCGGGGAGCTGTTTTTT
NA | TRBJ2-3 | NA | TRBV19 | CASTATGGTDTQYF | TGTGCCAGTACCGCGACGGGGGGCACAGATACGCAGTATTTT
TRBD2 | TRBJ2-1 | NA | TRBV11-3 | CASSLEGAGGNEQFF | TGTGCCAGCAGCTTAGAAGGGGCGGGGGGTAATGAGCAGTTCTTC
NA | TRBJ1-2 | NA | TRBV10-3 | CAISGTAVYGYTF | TGTGCCATCAGTGGGACAGCTGTCTATGGCTACACCTTC
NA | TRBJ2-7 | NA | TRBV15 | CATSSTGQNEQYF | TGTGCCACCAGCAGCACAGGACAGAACGAGCAGTACTTC
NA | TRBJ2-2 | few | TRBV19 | CASSTPGHLTGELFF | TGTGCCAGTAGTACCCCTGGACATCTCACCGGGGAGCTGTTTTTT
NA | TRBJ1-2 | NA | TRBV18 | CASSPLESYGYTF | TGTGCCAGCTCACCACTTGAGAGCTATGGCTACACCTTC
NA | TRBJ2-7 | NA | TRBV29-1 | CSVVTGKYEQYF | TGCAGCGTCGTCACAGGGAAATACGAGCAGTACTTC